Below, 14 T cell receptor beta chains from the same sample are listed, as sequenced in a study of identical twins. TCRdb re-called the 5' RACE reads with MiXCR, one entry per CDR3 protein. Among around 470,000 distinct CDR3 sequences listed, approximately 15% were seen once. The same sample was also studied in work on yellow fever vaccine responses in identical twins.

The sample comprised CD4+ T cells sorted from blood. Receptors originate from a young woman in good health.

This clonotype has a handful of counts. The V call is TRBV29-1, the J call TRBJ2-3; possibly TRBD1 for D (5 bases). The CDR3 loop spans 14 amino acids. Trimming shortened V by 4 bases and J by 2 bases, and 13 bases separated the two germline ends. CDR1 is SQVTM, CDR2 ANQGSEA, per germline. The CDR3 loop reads CSVVVRANTDTQYF. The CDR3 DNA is TGCAGCGTTGTGGTCAGGGCGAACACAGATACGCAGTATTTT.

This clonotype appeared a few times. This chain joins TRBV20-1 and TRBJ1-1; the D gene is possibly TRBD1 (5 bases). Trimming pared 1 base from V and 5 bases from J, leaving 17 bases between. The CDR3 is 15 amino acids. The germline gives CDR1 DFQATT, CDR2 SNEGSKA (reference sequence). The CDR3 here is CSARGGWGIGTEAFF. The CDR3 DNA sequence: TGCAGTGCTAGAGGGGGATGGGGGATCGGGACTGAAGCTTTCTTT.

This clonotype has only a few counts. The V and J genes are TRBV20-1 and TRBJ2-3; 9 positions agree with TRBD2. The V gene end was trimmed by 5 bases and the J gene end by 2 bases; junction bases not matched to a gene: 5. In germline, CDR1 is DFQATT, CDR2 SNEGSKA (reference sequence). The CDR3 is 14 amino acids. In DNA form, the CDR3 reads TGCAGTGCTCATACTAGCGGGCTCACAGATACGCAGTATTTT. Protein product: CSAHTSGLTDTQYF.

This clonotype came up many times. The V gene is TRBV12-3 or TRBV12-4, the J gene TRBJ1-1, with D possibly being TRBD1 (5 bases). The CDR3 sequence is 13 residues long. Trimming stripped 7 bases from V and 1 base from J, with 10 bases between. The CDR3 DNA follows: TGTGCCAGCATCCTGGGGGGGAACACTGAAGCTTTCTTT. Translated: CASILGGNTEAFF.

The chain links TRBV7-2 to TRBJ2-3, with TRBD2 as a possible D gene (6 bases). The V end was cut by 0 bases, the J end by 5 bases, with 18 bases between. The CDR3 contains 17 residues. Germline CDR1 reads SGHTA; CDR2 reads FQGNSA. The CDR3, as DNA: TGTGCCAGCAGCTTAGCACCTATAGGAGGGCTGGGAGATACGCAGTATTTT. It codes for CASSLAPIGGLGDTQYF.

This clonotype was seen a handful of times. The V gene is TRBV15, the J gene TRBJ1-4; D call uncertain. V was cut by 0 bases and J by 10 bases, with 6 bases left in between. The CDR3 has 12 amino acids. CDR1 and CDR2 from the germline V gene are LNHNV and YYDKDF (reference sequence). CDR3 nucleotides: TGTGCCACCAGCAGAGAAACGGCAAAACTGTTTTTT. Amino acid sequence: CATSRETAKLFF.

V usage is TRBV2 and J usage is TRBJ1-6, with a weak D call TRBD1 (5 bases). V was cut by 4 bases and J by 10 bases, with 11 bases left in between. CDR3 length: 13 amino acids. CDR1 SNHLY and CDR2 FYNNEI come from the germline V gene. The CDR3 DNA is TGTGCCAGCAGTGCGTCGAGGGGCTCACCCCTCCACTTT. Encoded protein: CASSASRGSPLHF. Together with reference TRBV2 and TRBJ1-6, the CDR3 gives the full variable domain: EPEVTQTPSHQVTQMGQEVILRCVPISNHLYFYWYRQILGQKVEFLVSFYNNEISEKSEIFDDQFSVERPDGSNFTLKIRSTKLEDSAMYFCASSASRGSPLHFGNGTRLTVT.

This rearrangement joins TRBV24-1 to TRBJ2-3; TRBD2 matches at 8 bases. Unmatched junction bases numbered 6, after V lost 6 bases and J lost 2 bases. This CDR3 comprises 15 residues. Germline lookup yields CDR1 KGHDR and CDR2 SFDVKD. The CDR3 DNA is TGTGCCACCAGTTCTTGGCGGGGGGACACAGATACGCAGTATTTT. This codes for CATSSWRGDTDTQYF.

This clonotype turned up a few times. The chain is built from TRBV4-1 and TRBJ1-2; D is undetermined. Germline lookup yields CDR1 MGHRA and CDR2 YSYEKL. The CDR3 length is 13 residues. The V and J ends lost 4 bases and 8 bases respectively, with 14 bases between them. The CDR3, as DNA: TGCGCCAGCAGCCCATTAGCGCTGTCCGGCTACACCTTC. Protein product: CASSPLALSGYTF.

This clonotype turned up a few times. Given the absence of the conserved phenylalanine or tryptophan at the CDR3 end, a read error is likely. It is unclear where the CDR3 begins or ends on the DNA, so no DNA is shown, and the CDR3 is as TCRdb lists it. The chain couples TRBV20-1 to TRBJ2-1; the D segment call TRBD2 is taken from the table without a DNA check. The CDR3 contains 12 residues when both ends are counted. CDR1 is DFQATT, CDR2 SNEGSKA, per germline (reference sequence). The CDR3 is CSARQGLGALII.

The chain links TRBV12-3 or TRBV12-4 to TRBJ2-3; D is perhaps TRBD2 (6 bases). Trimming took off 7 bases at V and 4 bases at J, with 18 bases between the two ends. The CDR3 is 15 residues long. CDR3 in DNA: TGTGCCAGCACCGTCGGGGGAATGAGAGCAGATACGCAGTATTTT. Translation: CASTVGGMRADTQYF.

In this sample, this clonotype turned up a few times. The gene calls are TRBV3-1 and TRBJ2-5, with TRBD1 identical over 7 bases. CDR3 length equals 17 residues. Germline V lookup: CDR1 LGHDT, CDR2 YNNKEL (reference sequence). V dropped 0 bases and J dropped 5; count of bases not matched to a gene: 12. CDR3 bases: TGTGCCAGCAGCCAAGATAATAGAAAGGGGGCACGGGAGACCCAGTACTTC. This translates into CASSQDNRKGARETQYF.

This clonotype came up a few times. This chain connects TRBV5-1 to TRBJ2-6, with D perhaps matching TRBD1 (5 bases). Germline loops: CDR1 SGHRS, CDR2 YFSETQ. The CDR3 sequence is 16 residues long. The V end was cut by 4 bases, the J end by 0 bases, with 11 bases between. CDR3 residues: CASSPGHSSGANVLTF. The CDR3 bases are TGCGCCAGCAGCCCCGGACATTCCTCTGGGGCCAACGTCCTGACTTTC.

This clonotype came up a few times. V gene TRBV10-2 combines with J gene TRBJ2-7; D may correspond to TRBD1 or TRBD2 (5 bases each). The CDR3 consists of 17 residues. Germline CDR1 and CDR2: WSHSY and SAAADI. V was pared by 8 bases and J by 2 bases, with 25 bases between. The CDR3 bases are TGCGCCAGCCGTGGAATCACCACCGGCAGGGACGCCTACGAGCAGTACTTC. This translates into CASRGITTGRDAYEQYF.